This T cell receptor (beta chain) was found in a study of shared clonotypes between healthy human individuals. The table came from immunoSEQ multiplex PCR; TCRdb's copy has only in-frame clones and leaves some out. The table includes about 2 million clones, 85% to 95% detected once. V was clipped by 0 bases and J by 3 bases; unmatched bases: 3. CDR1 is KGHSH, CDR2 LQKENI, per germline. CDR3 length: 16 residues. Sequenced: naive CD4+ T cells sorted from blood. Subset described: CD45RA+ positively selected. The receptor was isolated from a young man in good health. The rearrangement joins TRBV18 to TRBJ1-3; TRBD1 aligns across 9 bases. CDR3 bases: TGTGCCAGCTCACCACCCACAGGGGGCTTTGGAAACACCATATATTTT. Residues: CASSPPTGGFGNTIYF.